This TCR beta chain was sequenced during a study of cytomegalovirus exposure and HLA in healthy donors. Use of 60 Vbeta and 13 Jbeta primers characterized the PCR. Clones were read by immunoSEQ multiplex PCR, and TCRdb kept only the in-frame ones, dropping some. The sample consists of fewer than 130,000 clones, over 65% of them appearing once. The CDR3 spans 17 residues. The J segment lost 2 bases and the V segment lost 4 bases, leaving 7 bases of the junction unmatched. CDR1 is SGDLS, CDR2 YYNGEE, per germline. Sequencing was done on a sample of PBMCs. The origin of this receptor is a female donor in good health and CMV-seropositive. The chain couples TRBV9 to TRBJ2-3, with 13 bases identical to TRBD2. The CDR3 loop reads CASSYGTSGINTDTQYF. The CDR3 DNA reads TGTGCCAGCAGCTACGGGACTAGCGGGATCAACACAGATACGCAGTATTTT.